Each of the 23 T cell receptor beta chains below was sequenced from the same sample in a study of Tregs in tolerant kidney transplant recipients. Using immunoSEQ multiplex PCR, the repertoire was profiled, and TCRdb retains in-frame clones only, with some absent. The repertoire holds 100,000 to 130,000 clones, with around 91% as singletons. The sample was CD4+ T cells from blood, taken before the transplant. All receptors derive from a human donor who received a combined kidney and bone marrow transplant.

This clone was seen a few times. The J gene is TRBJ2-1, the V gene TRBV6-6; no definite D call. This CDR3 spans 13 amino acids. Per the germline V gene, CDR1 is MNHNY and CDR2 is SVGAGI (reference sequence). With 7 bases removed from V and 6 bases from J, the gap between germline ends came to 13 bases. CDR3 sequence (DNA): TGTGCCAGCACCGAAAGACTCTCCAATGAGCAGTTCTTC. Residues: CASTERLSNEQFF.

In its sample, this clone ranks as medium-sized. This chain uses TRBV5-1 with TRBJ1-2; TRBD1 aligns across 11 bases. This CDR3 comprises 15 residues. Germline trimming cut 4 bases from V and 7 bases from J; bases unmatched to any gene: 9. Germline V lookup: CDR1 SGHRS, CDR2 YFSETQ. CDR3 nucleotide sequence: TGCGCCAGCAGCCCAAGGACAGGGGGCGTAAGTGGCTACACCTTC. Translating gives CASSPRTGGVSGYTF.

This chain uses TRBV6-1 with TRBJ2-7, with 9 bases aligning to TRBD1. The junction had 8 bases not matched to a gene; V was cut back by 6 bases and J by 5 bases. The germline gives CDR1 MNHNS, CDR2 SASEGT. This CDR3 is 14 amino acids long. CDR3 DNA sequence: TGTGCCAGCAGCTCCGGGACAGGGAACCACGAGCAGTACTTC. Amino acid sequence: CASSSGTGNHEQYF.

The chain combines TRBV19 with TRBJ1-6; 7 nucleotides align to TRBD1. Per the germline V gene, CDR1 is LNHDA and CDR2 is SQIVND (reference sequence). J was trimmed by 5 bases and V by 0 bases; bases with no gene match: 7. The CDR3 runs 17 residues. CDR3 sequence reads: CASSIDRGTANNSPLHF. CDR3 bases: TGTGCCAGTAGTATAGACCGCGGGACAGCAAATAATTCACCCCTCCACTTT.

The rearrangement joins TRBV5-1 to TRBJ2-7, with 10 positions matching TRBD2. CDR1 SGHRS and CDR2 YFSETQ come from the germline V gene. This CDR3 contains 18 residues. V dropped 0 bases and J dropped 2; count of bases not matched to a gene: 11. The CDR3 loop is CASSLGSSGGAVAYEQYF. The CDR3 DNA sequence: TGCGCCAGCAGCTTGGGATCAAGCGGGGGGGCCGTCGCCTACGAGCAGTACTTC.

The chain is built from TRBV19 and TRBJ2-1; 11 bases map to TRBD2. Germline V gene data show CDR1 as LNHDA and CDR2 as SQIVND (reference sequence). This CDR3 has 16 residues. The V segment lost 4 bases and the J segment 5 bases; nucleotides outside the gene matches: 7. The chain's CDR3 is CASSTLAGGPNNEQFF. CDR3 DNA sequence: TGTGCCAGTAGTACCTTAGCGGGAGGGCCCAACAATGAGCAGTTCTTC. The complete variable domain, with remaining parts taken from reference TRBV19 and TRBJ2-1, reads DGGITQSPKYLFRKEGQNVTLSCEQNLNHDAMYWYRQDPGQGLRLIYYSQIVNDFQKGDIAEGYSVSREKKESFPLTVTSAQKNPTAFYLCASSTLAGGPNNEQFFGPGTRLTVL.

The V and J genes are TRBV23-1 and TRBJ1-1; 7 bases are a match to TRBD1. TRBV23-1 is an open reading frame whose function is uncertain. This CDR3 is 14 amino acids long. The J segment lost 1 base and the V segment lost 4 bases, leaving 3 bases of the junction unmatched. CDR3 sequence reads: CASSPGTENTEAFF. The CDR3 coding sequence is TGCGCCAGCAGTCCTGGGACAGAGAACACTGAAGCTTTCTTT.

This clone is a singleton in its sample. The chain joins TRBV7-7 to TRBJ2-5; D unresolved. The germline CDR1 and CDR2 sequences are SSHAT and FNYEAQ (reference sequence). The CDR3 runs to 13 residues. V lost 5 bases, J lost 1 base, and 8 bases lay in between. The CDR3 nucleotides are TGTGCCAGCAGCCTCCGGAGCCAAGAGACCCAGTACTTC. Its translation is CASSLRSQETQYF.

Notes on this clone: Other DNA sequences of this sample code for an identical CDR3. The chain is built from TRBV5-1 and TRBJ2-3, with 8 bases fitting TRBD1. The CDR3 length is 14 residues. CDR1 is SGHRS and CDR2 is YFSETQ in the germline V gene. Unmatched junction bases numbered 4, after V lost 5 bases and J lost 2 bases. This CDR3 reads CASSSGGPTDTQYF. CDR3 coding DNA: TGCGCCAGCAGTTCAGGGGGCCCCACAGATACGCAGTATTTT.

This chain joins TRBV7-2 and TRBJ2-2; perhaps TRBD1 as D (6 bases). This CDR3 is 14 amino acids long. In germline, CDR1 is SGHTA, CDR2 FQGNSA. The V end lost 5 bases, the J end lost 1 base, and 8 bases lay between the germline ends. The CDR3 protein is CASSPGQNTGELFF. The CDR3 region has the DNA TGTGCCAGCAGCCCGGGACAGAACACCGGGGAGCTGTTTTTT.

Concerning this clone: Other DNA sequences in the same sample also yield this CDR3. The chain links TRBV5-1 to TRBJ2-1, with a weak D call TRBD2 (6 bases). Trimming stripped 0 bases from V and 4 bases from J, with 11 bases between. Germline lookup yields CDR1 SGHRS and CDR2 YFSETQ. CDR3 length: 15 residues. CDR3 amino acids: CASSLGDSLYNEQFF. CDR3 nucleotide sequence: TGCGCCAGCAGCTTGGGGGACTCCCTGTACAATGAGCAGTTCTTC.

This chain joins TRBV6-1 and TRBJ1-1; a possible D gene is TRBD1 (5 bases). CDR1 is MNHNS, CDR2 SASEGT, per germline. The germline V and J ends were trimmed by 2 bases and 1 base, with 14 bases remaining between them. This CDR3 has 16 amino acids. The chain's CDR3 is CASSERGARKNTEAFF. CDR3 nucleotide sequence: TGTGCCAGCAGTGAAAGGGGTGCCAGAAAGAACACTGAAGCTTTCTTT.

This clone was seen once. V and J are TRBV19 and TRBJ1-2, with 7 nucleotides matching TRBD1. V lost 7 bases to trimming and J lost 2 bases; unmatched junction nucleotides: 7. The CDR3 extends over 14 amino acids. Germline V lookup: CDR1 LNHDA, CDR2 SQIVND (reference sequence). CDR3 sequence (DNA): TGTGCCAGTACCCGGAAACAGGGGAACTATGGCTACACCTTC. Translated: CASTRKQGNYGYTF.

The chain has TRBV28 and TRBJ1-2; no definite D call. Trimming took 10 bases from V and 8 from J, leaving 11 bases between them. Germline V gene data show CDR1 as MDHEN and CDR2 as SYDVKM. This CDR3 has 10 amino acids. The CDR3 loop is CATLSGGYTF. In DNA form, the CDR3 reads TGTGCCACCCTGTCGGGAGGCTACACCTTC.

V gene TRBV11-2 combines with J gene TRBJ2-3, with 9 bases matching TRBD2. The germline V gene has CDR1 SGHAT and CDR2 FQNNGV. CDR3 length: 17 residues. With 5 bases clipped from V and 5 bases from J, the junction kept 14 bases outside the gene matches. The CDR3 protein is CASSKTAGGSGRDTQYF. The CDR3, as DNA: TGTGCCAGCAGCAAGACAGCGGGGGGCTCCGGGCGAGATACGCAGTATTTT.

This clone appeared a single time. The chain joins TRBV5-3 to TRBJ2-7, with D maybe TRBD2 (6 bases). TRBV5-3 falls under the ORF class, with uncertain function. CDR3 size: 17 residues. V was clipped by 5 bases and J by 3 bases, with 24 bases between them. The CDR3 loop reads CARSKGGVAEGSYEQYF. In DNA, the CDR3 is TGTGCCAGAAGTAAGGGTGGGGTTGCGGAGGGGAGCTACGAGCAGTACTTC.

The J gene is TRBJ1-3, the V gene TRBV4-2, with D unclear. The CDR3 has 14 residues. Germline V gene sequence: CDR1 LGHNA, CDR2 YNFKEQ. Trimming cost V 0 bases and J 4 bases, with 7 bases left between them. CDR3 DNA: TGTGCCAGCAGCCAAGAAAATGAGGGAAACACCATATATTTT. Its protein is CASSQENEGNTIYF.

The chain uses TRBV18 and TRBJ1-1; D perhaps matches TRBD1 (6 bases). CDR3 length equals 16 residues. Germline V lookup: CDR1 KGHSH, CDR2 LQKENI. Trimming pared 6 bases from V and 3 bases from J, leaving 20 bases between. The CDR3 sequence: CASSPYTGTRDTEAFF. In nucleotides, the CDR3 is TGTGCCAGCTCTCCCTATACCGGGACACGGGACACTGAAGCTTTCTTT.

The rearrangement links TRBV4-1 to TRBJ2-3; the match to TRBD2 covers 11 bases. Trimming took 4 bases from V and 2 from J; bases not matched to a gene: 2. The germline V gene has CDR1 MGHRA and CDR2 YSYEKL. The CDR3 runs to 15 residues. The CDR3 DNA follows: TGCGCCAGCAGCCTGGGACTAGCGGACACAGATACGCAGTATTTT. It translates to CASSLGLADTDTQYF.

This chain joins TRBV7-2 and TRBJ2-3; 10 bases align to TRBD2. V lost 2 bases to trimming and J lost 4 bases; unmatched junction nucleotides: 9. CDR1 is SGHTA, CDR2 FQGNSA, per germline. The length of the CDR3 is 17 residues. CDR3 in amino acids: CASSLISGRAGPDTQYF. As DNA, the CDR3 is TGTGCCAGCAGCTTAATCAGCGGGAGGGCGGGACCAGATACGCAGTATTTT.

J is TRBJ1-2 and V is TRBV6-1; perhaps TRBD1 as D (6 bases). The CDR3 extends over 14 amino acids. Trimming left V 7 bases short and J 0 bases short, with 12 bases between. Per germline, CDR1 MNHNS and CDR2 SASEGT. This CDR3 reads CASKQGFANYGYTF. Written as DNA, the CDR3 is TGTGCCAGCAAACAGGGCTTCGCTAACTATGGCTACACCTTC.

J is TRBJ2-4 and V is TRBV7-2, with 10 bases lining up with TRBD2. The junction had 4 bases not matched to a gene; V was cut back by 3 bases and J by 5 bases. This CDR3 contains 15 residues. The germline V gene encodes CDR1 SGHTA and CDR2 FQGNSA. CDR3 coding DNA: TGTGCCAGCAGCTTTCGGAGCGGGGGGGAAAACATTCAGTACTTC. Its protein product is CASSFRSGGENIQYF.

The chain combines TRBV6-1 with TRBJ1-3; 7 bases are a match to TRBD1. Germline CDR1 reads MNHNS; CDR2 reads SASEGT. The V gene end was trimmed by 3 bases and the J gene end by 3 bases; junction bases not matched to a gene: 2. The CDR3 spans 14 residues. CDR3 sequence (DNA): TGTGCCAGCAGTGAGGGGACAGTTGGAAACACCATATATTTT. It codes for CASSEGTVGNTIYF.